Shown below are 3 T cell receptor beta chains from a single sample sequenced in a study of T cell repertoires in cytomegalovirus infection (dated by TCRdb to the late 2010s). The data were produced on an Illumina HiSeq 1500. TCRdb applied fastp at Q25 and MiXCR to the public reads, then kept only in-frame beta chains. Each CDR3 protein appears once, grouped with its most common genes and DNA. This sample lists 250,000 or so distinct CDR3 sequences; around 9% were detected once. About 16% of the sample is held by the ten biggest clonotypes. Material for sequencing was PBMCs. These TCRs come from a human donor in good health (CMV status not recorded). Some clones in this sample may be carry-over from other donors' samples.

The chain uses TRBV7-8 and TRBJ2-5; 8 bases are shared with TRBD2. The trim removed 5 bases at V and 11 bases at J, leaving 13 bases unmatched. CDR1 SGHVS and CDR2 FQNEAQ come from the germline V gene. This CDR3 contains 14 residues. CDR3 residues: CASSAPRGVLGQYF. The CDR3 coding sequence is TGTGCCAGCAGCGCCCCGCGGGGGGTGTTAGGACAGTACTTC.

This chain's CDR3 is CASSLVGNNEQFF. In DNA form, the CDR3 reads TGTGCCAGCAGCTTAGTCGGGAACAATGAGCAGTTCTTC. The rearrangement uses TRBV7-8 and TRBJ2-1; D perhaps matches TRBD2 (5 bases). The V gene lost 1 base and the J gene lost 5 bases, with 6 bases spanning the gap. The CDR3 runs 13 residues. The V gene's germline CDR1 is SGHVS and CDR2 FQNEAQ. Filled out from reference TRBV7-8 and TRBJ2-1, the complete variable domain reads GAGVSQSPRYKVAKRGQDVALRCDPISGHVSLFWYQQALGQGPEFLTYFQNEAQLDKSGLPSDRFFAERPEGSVSTLKIQRTQQEDSAVYLCASSLVGNNEQFFGPGTRLTVL.

This clonotype showed up many times. The chain employs TRBV7-2 and TRBJ2-5; 9 bases line up with TRBD2. Germline lookup yields CDR1 SGHTA and CDR2 FQGNSA. CDR3 length equals 16 residues. With V trimmed by 5 bases and J by 1 base, 8 bases remained unmatched. CDR3 coding DNA: TGTGCCAGCAGCACTTCTAGCGGGGCAATCCAAGAGACCCAGTACTTC. This codes for CASSTSSGAIQETQYF. The full variable domain, completed using reference TRBV7-2 and TRBJ2-5, is GAGVSQSPSNKVTEKGKDVELRCDPISGHTALYWYRQSLGQGLEFLIYFQGNSAPDKSGLPSDRFSAERTGGSVSTLTIQRTQQEDSAVYLCASSTSSGAIQETQYFGPGTRLLVL.